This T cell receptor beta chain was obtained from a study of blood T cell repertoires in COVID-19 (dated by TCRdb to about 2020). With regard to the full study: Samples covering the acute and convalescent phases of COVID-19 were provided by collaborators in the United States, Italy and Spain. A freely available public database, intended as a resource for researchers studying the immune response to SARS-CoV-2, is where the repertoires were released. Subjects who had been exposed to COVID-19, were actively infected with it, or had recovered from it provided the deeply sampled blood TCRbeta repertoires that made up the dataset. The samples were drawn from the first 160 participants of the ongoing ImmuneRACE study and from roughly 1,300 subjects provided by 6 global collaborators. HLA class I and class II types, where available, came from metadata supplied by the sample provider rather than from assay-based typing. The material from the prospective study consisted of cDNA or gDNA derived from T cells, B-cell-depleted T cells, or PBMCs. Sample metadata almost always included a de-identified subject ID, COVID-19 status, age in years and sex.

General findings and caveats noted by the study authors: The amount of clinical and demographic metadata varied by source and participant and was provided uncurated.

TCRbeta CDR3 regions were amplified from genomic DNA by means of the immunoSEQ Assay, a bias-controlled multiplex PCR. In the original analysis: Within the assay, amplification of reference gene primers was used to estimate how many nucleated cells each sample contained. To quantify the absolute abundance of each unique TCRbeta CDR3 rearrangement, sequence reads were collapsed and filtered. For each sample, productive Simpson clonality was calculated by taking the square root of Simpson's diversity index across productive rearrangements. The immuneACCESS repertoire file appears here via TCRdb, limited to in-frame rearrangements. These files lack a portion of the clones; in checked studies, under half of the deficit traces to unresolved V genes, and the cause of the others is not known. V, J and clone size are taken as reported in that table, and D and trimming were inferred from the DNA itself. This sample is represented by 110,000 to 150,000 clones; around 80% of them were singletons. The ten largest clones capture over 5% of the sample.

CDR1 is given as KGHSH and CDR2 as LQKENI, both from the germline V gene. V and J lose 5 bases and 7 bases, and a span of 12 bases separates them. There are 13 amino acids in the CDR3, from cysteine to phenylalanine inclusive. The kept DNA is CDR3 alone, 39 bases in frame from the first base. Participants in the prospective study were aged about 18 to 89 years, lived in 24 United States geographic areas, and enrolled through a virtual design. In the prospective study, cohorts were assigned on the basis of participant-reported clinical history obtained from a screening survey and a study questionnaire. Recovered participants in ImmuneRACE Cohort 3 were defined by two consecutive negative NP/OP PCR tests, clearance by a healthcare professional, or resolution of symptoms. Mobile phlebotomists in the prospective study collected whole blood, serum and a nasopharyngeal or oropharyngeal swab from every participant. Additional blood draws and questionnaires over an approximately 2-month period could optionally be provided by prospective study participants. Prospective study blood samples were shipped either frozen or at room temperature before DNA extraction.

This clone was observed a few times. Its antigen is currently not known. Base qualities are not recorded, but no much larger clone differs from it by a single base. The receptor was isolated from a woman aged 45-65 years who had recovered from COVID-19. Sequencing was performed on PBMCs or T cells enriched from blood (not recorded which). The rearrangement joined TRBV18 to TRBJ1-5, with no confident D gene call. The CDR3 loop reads CASSIGSEQPQHF. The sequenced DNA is TGTGCCAGCTCAATTGGAAGCGAGCAGCCCCAGCATTTT.